The TCR beta chain described here comes from a study of PD-1 blockade in mismatch repair-deficient tumors. Turning to the study itself: Enrolled about 2012-2016, patients had progressing, pretreated mismatch repair-deficient cancers of about a dozen types. General study results and limits: After pembrolizumab, tumor-resident clones rose rapidly, then generally contracted before radiologic responses.

CDR1 SGHTA and CDR2 FQGNSA come from the germline V gene. After removal of 4 bases from V and 2 bases from J, the junction contained 6 bases not matched to a gene. The length of the CDR3 is 16 residues. Only in-frame clones appear in the TCRdb table, and some are missing; sequencing was by immunoSEQ multiplex PCR. Of some 120,000 clones in the sample, 65% to 80% were seen once. Every patient had mismatch repair deficiency by PCR or immunohistochemistry. TCR sequencing covered a few patients who responded to pembrolizumab. Worth noting for this clone: Its antigen is unidentified.

The genes are TRBV7-2 and TRBJ1-5, with 9 bases that match TRBD1. This material consisted of peripheral blood, taken about 13 months after starting pembrolizumab. This TCR derives from an adult with mismatch repair-deficient cancer. The CDR3 here is CASSSTGGLGNQPQHF. CDR3 DNA: TGTGCCAGCAGCTCCACAGGGGGCCTGGGCAATCAGCCCCAGCATTTT.